This is a list of T cell receptor beta chains from one sample in a study of technical replicates of blood from a handful of donors. Libraries were prepared by immunoSEQ multiplex PCR; TCRdb keeps only in-frame clonotypes and omits some of them. Here the sample spans 75,000 to 95,000 clones, 90% to 95% being singletons. Specimen: T cells isolated from PBMCs. All receptors derive from a human donor in good health. Both conserved end residues are part of each CDR3. A D gene is named only where the DNA matches it firmly. Not every row has a clone size; where given, it reads once, few, many or a size class.

d_gene | j_gene | v_gene | abundance | CDR3nt | CDR3aa
TRBD1 | TRBJ2-6 | TRBV9 | - | TGTGCCAGCAGCGCTGACAGGGCTGGGGCCAACGTCCTGACTTTC | CASSADRAGANVLTF
TRBD2 | TRBJ2-7 | TRBV11-2 | - | TGTGCCAGCAGCTTTACTAGCGGCGATCCCTACGAGCAGTACTTC | CASSFTSGDPYEQYF
- | TRBJ2-4 | TRBV5-1 | - | TGCGCCAGCAGCTTGGAGGGTTGGGGCGGGACCAAAAACATTCAGTACTTC | CASSLEGWGGTKNIQYF
- | TRBJ1-2 | TRBV30 | once | TGTGCCTGGAGTGTACTAAGGGGCGAAGGGGGCTACACCTTC | CAWSVLRGEGGYTF
TRBD2 | TRBJ2-1 | TRBV19 | - | TGTGCCAGTAGTCCGACATGGACTAGCGGGGGGTACAATGAGCAGTTCTTC | CASSPTWTSGGYNEQFF
TRBD1 | TRBJ1-2 | TRBV7-9 | - | TGTGCCAGCAGGGCAACAGGGGCGGGCTACACCTTC | CASRATGAGYTF
- | TRBJ1-1 | TRBV7-8 | - | TGTGCCAGCACTCTAGACCGGGGAGGAGGGACTGAAGCTTTCTTT | CASTLDRGGGTEAFF
- | TRBJ2-7 | TRBV11-3 | once | TGTGCCAGCAGCTTGAGCGGATCCTACGAGCAGTACTTC | CASSLSGSYEQYF
TRBD1 | TRBJ2-3 | TRBV19 | - | TGTGCCAGTAGTATTGGGGGAGACAGGGTAGAAGTAGCACACACAGATACGCAGTATTTT | CASSIGGDRVEVAHTDTQYF
TRBD2 | TRBJ2-1 | TRBV15 | - | TGTGCCACCAGCAGACCTCGGGGGGGATCCTACAATGAGCAGTTCTTC | CATSRPRGGSYNEQFF
TRBD1 | TRBJ2-2 | TRBV19 | - | TGTGCCAGTAGTTTCAGGGGGCCCCCCGGGGAGCTGTTTTTT | CASSFRGPPGELFF